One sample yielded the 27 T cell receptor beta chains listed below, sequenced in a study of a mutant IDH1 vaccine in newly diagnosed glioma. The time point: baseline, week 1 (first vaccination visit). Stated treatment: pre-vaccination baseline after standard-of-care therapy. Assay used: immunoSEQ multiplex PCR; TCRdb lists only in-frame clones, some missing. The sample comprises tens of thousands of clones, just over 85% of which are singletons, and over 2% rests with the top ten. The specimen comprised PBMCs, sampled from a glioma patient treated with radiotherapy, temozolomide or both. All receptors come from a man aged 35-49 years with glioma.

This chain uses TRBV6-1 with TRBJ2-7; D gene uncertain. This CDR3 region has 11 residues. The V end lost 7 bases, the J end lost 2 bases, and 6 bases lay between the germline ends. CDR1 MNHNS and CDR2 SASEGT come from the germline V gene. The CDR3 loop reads CASTLPYEQYF. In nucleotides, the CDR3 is TGTGCCAGCACCCTGCCCTACGAGCAGTACTTC.

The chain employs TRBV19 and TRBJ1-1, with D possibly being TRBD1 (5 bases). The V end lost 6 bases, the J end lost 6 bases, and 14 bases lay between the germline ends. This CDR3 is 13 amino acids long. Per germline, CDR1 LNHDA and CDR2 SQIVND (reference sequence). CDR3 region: CASSRGFHPEAFF. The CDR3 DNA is TGTGCCAGTAGCCGGGGGTTCCATCCTGAAGCTTTCTTT.

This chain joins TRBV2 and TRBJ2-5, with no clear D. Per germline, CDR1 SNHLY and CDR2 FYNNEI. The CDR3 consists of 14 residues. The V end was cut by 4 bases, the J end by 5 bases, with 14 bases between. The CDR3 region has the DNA TGTGCCAGCAGTGCCCTCCTATTAGGGGAGACCCAGTACTTC. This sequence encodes CASSALLLGETQYF.

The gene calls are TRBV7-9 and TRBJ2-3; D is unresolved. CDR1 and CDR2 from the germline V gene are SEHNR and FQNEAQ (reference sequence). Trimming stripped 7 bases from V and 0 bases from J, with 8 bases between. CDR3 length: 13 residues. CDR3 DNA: TGTGCCAGCACCCCCTTCAGCACAGATACGCAGTATTTT. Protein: CASTPFSTDTQYF.

The CDR3 DNA follows: TGTGCCAGCAGCTTAAGGGGGACTAGCGGGAGAAATGAGCAGTTCTTC. It yields the protein CASSLRGTSGRNEQFF. This chain links TRBV7-2 with TRBJ2-1; 14 bases map to TRBD2. CDR3 length: 16 amino acids. Germline CDR1 SGHTA, CDR2 FQGNSA. Trimming removed 2 bases from V and 7 bases from J; junction bases left unmatched: 4.

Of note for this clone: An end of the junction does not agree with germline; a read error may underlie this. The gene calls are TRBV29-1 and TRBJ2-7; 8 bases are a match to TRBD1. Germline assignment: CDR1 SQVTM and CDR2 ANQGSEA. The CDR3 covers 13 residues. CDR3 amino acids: CSVEGDRSYEQYF. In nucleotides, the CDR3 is TGCAGCGTCGAAGGGGACAGGAGTTACGAGCAGTACTTC.

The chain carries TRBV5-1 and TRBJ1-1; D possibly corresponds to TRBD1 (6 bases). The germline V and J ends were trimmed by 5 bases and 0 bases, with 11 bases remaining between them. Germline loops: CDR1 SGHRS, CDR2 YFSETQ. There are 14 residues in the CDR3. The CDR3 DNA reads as TGCGCCAGCAGGCCGGGGGGCATGAACACTGAAGCTTTCTTT. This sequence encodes CASRPGGMNTEAFF.

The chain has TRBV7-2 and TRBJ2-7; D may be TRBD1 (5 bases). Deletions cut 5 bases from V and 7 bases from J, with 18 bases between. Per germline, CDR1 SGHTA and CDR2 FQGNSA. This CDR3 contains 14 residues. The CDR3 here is CASSPRAAPQEQYF. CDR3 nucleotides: TGTGCCAGCAGCCCCAGGGCAGCTCCACAAGAGCAGTACTTC. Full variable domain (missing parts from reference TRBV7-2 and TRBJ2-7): GAGVSQSPSNKVTEKGKDVELRCDPISGHTALYWYRQSLGQGLEFLIYFQGNSAPDKSGLPSDRFSAERTGGSVSTLTIQRTQQEDSAVYLCASSPRAAPQEQYFGPGTRLTVT.

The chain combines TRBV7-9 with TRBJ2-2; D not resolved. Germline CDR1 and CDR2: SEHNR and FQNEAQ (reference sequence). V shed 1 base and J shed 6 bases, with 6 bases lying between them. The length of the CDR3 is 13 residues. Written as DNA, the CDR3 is TGTGCCAGCAGCTTAGGTAGCTCCGGGGAGCTGTTTTTT. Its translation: CASSLGSSGELFF.

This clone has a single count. CDR3 bases: TGTGCCAGCAGCCCTCTACCGGGACAGGGGTCCTCTGGAAACACCATATATTTT. It encodes CASSPLPGQGSSGNTIYF. V and J are TRBV28 and TRBJ1-3, with TRBD1 matching over 10 bases. V was pared by 6 bases and J by 0 bases, with 11 bases of the junction left unmatched. The CDR3 has 18 amino acids. The V gene's germline CDR1 is MDHEN and CDR2 SYDVKM.

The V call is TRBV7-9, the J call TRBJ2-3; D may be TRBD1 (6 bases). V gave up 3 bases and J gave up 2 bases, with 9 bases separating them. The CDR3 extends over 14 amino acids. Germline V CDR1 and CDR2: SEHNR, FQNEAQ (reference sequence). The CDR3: CASSFGGSTDTQYF. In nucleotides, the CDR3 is TGTGCCAGCAGCTTTGGGGGCTCCACAGATACGCAGTATTTT.

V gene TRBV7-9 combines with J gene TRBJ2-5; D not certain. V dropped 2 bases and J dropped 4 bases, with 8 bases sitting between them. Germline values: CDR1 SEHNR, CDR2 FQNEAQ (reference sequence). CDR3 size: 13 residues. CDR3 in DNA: TGTGCCAGCAGCTTATCAGGAGTAGAGACCCAGTACTTC. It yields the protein CASSLSGVETQYF.

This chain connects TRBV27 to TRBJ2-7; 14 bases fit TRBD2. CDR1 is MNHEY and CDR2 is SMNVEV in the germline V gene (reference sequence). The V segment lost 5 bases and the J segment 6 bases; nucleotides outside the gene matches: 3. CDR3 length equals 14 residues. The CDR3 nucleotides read TGTGCCAGCAGTCCAGGGACTAGCGGGAGCGAGCAGTACTTC. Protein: CASSPGTSGSEQYF.

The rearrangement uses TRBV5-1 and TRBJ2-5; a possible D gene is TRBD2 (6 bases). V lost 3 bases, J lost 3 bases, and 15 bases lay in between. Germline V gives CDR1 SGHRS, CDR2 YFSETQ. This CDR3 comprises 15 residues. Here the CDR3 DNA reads TGCGCCAGCAGCTGGGGACGGGACTTTAAAGAGACCCAGTACTTC. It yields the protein CASSWGRDFKETQYF.

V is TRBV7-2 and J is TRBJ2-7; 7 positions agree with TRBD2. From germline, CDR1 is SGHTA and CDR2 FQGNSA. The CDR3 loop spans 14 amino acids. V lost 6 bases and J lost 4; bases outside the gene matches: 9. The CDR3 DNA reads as TGTGCCAGCAGGCTGGACGGGGAGGGGTACGAGCAGTACTTC. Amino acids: CASRLDGEGYEQYF.

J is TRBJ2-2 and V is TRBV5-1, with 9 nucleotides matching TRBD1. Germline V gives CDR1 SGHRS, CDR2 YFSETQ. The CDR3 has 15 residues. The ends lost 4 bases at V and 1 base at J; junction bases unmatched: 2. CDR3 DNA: TGCGCCAGCAGCCAGGGACAGGGGAACACCGGGGAGCTGTTTTTT. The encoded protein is CASSQGQGNTGELFF. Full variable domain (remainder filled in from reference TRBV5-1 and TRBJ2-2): KAGVTQTPRYLIKTRGQQVTLSCSPISGHRSVSWYQQTPGQGLQFLFEYFSETQRNKGNFPGRFSGRQFSNSRSEMNVSTLELGDSALYLCASSQGQGNTGELFFGEGSRLTVL.

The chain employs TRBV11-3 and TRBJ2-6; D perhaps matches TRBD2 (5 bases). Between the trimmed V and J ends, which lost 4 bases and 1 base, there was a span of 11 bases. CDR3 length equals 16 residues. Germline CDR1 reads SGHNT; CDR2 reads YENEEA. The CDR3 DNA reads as TGTGCCAGCAGCTATGAGGGCGGGTCTGGGGCCAACGTCCTGACTTTC. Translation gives CASSYEGGSGANVLTF.

The CDR3 DNA reads TGTGCCAGCAGACCTTCGGGAGTCTACGAGCAGTACTTC. Protein: CASRPSGVYEQYF. The rearrangement links TRBV27 to TRBJ2-7, with D possibly matching TRBD2 (6 bases). Trimming took off 6 bases at V and 3 bases at J, with 12 bases between the two ends. Per the germline V gene, CDR1 is MNHEY and CDR2 is SMNVEV (reference sequence). The CDR3 is 13 amino acids.

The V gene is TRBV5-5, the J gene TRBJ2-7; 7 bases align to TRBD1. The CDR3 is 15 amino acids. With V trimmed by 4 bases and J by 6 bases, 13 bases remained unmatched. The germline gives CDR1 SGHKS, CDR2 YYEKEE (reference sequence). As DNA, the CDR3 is TGTGCCAGCAGCCCGAGAGGGGGCCTCGGAGGCGAGCAGTACTTC. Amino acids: CASSPRGGLGGEQYF. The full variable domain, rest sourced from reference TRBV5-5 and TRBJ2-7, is DAGVTQSPTHLIKTRGQQVTLRCSPISGHKSVSWYQQVLGQGPQFIFQYYEKEERGRGNFPDRFSARQFPNYSSELNVNALLLGDSALYLCASSPRGGLGGEQYFGPGTRLTVT.

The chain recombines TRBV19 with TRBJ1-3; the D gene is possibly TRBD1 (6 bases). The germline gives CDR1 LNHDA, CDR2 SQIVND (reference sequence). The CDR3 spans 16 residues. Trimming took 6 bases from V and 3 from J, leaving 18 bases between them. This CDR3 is CASRYSQGGLGNTIYF. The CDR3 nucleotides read TGTGCCAGTAGGTATTCCCAAGGGGGACTTGGAAACACCATATATTTT.

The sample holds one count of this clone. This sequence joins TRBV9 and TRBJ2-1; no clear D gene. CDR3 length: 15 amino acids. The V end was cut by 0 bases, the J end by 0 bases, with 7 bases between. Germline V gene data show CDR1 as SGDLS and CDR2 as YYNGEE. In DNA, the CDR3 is TGTGCCAGCAGCGTAGCGCCCATCTCCTACAATGAGCAGTTCTTC. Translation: CASSVAPISYNEQFF.

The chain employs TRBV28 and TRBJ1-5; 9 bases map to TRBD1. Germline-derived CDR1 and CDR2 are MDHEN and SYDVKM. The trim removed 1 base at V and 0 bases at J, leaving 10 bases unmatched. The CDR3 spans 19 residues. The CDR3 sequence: CASSLYGWTGAGSNQPQHF. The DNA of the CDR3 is TGTGCCAGCAGTTTATATGGGTGGACAGGGGCTGGTAGCAATCAGCCCCAGCATTTT.

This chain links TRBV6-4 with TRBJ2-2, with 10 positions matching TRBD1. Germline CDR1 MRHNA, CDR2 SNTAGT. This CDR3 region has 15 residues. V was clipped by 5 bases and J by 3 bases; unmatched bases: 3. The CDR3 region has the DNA TGTGCCAGCAGTCCGGGACAGGGGTACACCGGGGAGCTGTTTTTT. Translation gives CASSPGQGYTGELFF.

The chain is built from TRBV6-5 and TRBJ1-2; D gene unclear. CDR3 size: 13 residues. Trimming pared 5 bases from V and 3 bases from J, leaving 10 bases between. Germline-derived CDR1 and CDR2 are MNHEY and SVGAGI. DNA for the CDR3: TGTGCCAGCAGTCGAAGTTTCGACTATGGCTACACCTTC. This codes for CASSRSFDYGYTF.

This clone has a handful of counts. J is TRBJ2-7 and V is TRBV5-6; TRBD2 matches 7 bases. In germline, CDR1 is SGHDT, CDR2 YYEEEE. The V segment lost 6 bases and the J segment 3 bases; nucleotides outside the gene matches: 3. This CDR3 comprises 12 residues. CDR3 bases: TGTGCCAGCACCTCGGGAGGCTACGAGCAGTACTTC. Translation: CASTSGGYEQYF. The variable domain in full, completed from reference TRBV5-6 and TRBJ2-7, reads DAGVTQSPTHLIKTRGQQVTLRCSPKSGHDTVSWYQQALGQGPQFIFQYYEEEERQRGNFPDRFSGHQFPNYSSELNVNALLLGDSALYLCASTSGGYEQYFGPGTRLTVT.

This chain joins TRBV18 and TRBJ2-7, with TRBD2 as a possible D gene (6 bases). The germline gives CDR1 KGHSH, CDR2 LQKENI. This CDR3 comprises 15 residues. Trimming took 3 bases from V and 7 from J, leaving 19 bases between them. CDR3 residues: CASSPGTPTYGEQYF. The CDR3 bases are TGTGCCAGCTCACCTGGGACTCCCACCTACGGTGAGCAGTACTTC.

The DNA for the CDR3 is TGTGCCAGCGGCCCCAGGGGTGGAGAGACCCAGTACTTC. As protein: CASGPRGGETQYF. The chain joins TRBV28 to TRBJ2-5; maybe TRBD1 (6 bases). Germline values: CDR1 MDHEN, CDR2 SYDVKM. The CDR3 is 13 residues long. V was trimmed by 8 bases and J by 4 bases, leaving 14 bases between them.